The 2 T cell receptor beta chains below all came from one sample that was sequenced in a study of T cell repertoires in cytomegalovirus infection. TCRdb itself ran the reads through MiXCR, one entry per CDR3 protein. Among around 630,000 distinct CDR3 sequences listed, roughly a quarter were seen once. The sequenced material came from CD8+ T cells from PBMCs. Source of these receptors: a human donor in good health (CMV status not recorded). Some clones in this sample may be carry-over from other donors' samples.

Ten or more counts support this clonotype. The chain is built from TRBV5-4 and TRBJ2-5, with 16 bases identical to TRBD2. The germline V gene encodes CDR1 SGHNT and CDR2 YYREEE (reference sequence). V lost 0 bases and J lost 5; bases outside the gene matches: 7. This CDR3 has 18 amino acids. The CDR3 DNA reads as TGTGCCAGCAGCTTGGTGGGGACTAGCGGGGGGGCCCTGGAGACCCAGTACTTC. This gives the protein CASSLVGTSGGALETQYF.

This clonotype was picked up many times. V is TRBV6-2 or TRBV6-3 and J is TRBJ2-1; TRBD2 agrees at 7 bases. The CDR3 is 15 residues long. The germline V gene has CDR1 MNHEY and CDR2 SVGEGT. V gave up 7 bases and J gave up 4 bases; unmatched junction bases: 10. CDR3 loop: CASTLGAGEYNEQFF. In DNA form, the CDR3 reads TGTGCCAGCACCCTCGGGGCGGGGGAGTACAATGAGCAGTTCTTC.